This T cell receptor beta chain was documented in a study of blood T cell repertoires in COVID-19. Study overall: The samples span acute and convalescent COVID-19 from the United States, Italy and Spain.

This CDR3 is 14 amino acids long. V gave up 4 bases and J gave up 9 bases; unmatched junction bases: 3. CDR1 and CDR2 (germline): MGHRA, YSYEKL. This clone has a single count. The repertoire was sequenced with immunoSEQ multiplex PCR; TCRdb's copy has only in-frame clones and lacks some. The repertoire consists of 100,000 or so clones, with about 75% occurring once and the leading ten covering just under 20%. The clonotype was recovered from a woman in her 70s with acute or convalescent COVID-19. Sequences were obtained from peripheral blood. The V call is TRBV4-1, the J call TRBJ1-6; the match to TRBD1 covers 10 bases. Here the CDR3 DNA reads TGCGCCAGCAGCCCGGACAGGGGGGGTTCACCCCTCCACTTT. This codes for CASSPDRGGSPLHF.